This T cell receptor beta chain was obtained from a study of T cells in Graves' hyperthyroidism and ophthalmopathy. Regions amplified from RNA transcripts were the TCR beta CDR3 regions. Carried out on the TCR CDR3, a first-round RT-PCR used the HTBI primer set. MiXCR was run by TCRdb on the multiplex PCR reads, yielding one entry per CDR3 protein. The repertoire holds 480,000 or so distinct CDR3 sequences, with 46% as singletons. This clonotype was recorded many times. Looked up from germline, CDR1 is SQVTM and CDR2 is ANQGSEA. The CDR3 covers 13 residues. Trimming cost V 4 bases and J 4 bases, with 13 bases left between them.

The source is an adult woman with Graves' disease, either hyperthyroidism or ophthalmopathy (not recorded which). The sequenced sample consisted of peripheral blood or thyroid tissue (not recorded which). The chain uses TRBV29-1 and TRBJ1-2; D unresolved. This chain's CDR3 is CSVVRSVSYGYTF. The CDR3 DNA follows: TGCAGCGTTGTACGGTCAGTTAGCTATGGCTACACCTTC.